The rows below give T cell receptor beta chains drawn from one sample of a study of shared clonotypes between healthy human individuals. The data were produced by immunoSEQ multiplex PCR, yet TCRdb's version contains in-frame clones alone and is incomplete. The table records approximately 1,500,000 clones, approximately 98% of them present only once. The sample comprised naive CD4+ T cells sorted from blood. The receptors were gathered from a man younger than 45 in good health. The CDR3 runs from the conserved cysteine through the conserved F or W. Size tells how often a clone was seen (once, few, many) or the class of an expanded clone, and some rows leave it out.

. TRBV21-1 17 CASSPSTVTSGANVLTF
. TRBV6-6 14 CASSYRSGTYEQYF
. TRBV5-1 14 CASTPDTSTGELFF
. TRBV28 12 CASSPGDQPQHF
. TRBV5-1 16 CASSPRTASGANVLTF
. TRBV6-1 13 CASSAGKGEKLFF
. TRBV2 15 CASSESGSRQETQYF
. TRBV7-9 16 CASSLTLAGGFNEQFF
. TRBV28 16 CASSFAGRSGNYGYTF
. TRBV28 15 CASSAYRGRGTEAFF
. TRBV5-1 13 CASSGLSLYGYTF
once TRBV5-1 16 CASSLAVSLLSYEQYF
once TRBV27 16 CASSYLAGVSYNEQFF
once TRBV16 13 CASSQLVVGEQFF
. TRBV28 17 CASLPPGLAASTDTQYF
. TRBV10-3 14 CAISLGEFRNTIYF
. TRBV6-1 16 CASSEGLGPRLSIQYF
. TRBV5-1 18 CASSREPVSGSNLGEQFF
. TRBV30 13 CAWSPGSGNTIYF
. TRBV2 14 CASSGEGSTDTQYF
. TRBV12-5 12 CASGLSGYGYTF
. TRBV2 16 CAIEKRRGQGSYEQYF